The TCR beta chain described here comes from a study of CD8 T cells in ankylosing spondylitis. This clonotype was seen only a few times. The CDR3 length is 14 residues. V was trimmed by 0 bases and J by 10 bases, leaving 13 bases between them. CDR1 is MNHEY, CDR2 SMNVEV, per germline (reference sequence). TCRdb ran MiXCR on the 5' RACE reads and lists one entry per CDR3 protein. The data show more than 150,000 distinct CDR3 sequences, over 10% seen once. The clonotype comes from a male donor with ankylosing spondylitis or in good health (not recorded which). The chain couples TRBV27 to TRBJ2-1; D perhaps matches TRBD1 (5 bases). The sample consisted of blood, either unsorted or a sorted T cell fraction (not recorded which). CDR3 residues: CASSLSSQGNEQFF. The CDR3 nucleotides read TGTGCCAGCAGTTTATCTAGTCAGGGAAACGAGCAGTTCTTC.